The rows below give T cell receptor beta chains drawn from one sample of a study of a mutant IDH1 vaccine in newly diagnosed glioma. The table came from immunoSEQ multiplex PCR; TCRdb's copy has only in-frame clones and leaves some out. The table lists tens of thousands of clones, around 92% of them singletons. What these receptors recognize is not known. Source: PBMCs, taken from a glioma patient whose treatment included an IDH1 peptide vaccine. The receptors shown here come from a woman in her fifties or sixties with glioma. CDR3s include the opening cysteine and the closing phenylalanine or tryptophan. The order of the fields is D gene, V gene, clone size, J gene, CDR3 protein, CDR3 DNA. The D gene is left open where the match is weak. Clone size is stated in some rows and not others, as once, few, many or a class when expanded.

d_call: -; v_call: TRBV6-6; clone_size: -; j_call: TRBJ1-5; cdr3_aa: CASSYSIGTQPQHF; cdr3_nt: TGTGCCAGCAGTTACTCGATAGGGACTCAGCCCCAGCATTTT
d_call: -; v_call: TRBV28; clone_size: -; j_call: TRBJ2-3; cdr3_aa: CASSPPDSQLGQEYF; cdr3_nt: TGTGCCAGCAGTCCACCCGACAGCCAACTTGGGCAGGAGTATTTT
d_call: -; v_call: TRBV25-1; clone_size: -; j_call: TRBJ2-3; cdr3_aa: CASSTEGDTQYF; cdr3_nt: TGTGCCAGCAGCACTGAGGGAGATACGCAGTATTTT
d_call: -; v_call: TRBV2; clone_size: -; j_call: TRBJ2-7; cdr3_aa: CASSDGPGYEQYF; cdr3_nt: TGTGCCAGCAGTGACGGGCCAGGTTACGAGCAGTACTTC
d_call: -; v_call: TRBV10-3; clone_size: -; j_call: TRBJ1-4; cdr3_aa: CAIQRGPADEKLFF; cdr3_nt: TGTGCCATCCAACGTGGGCCCGCCGATGAAAAACTGTTTTTT
d_call: -; v_call: TRBV29-1; clone_size: -; j_call: TRBJ1-3; cdr3_aa: CSVEVTAGNTIYF; cdr3_nt: TGCAGCGTTGAGGTGACGGCTGGAAACACCATATATTTT
d_call: -; v_call: TRBV13; clone_size: -; j_call: TRBJ1-1; cdr3_aa: CASSRGQLNTEAFF; cdr3_nt: TGTGCCAGCAGCCGTGGACAGTTGAACACTGAAGCTTTCTTT
d_call: -; v_call: TRBV10-3; clone_size: once; j_call: TRBJ2-2; cdr3_aa: CAISEIRAGTGELFF; cdr3_nt: TGTGCCATCAGTGAGATCAGGGCGGGCACCGGGGAGCTGTTTTTT
d_call: -; v_call: TRBV5-6; clone_size: -; j_call: TRBJ2-1; cdr3_aa: CASSFQGHEQFF; cdr3_nt: TGTGCCAGCAGCTTCCAGGGGCATGAGCAGTTCTTC
d_call: -; v_call: TRBV29-1; clone_size: -; j_call: TRBJ2-7; cdr3_aa: CSAGRHGYEQYF; cdr3_nt: TGCAGCGCCGGAAGACATGGCTACGAGCAGTACTTC
d_call: -; v_call: TRBV13; clone_size: -; j_call: TRBJ1-2; cdr3_aa: CASSHSTPGTGLYGYTF; cdr3_nt: TGTGCCAGCAGCCACTCGACCCCCGGGACGGGACTCTATGGCTACACCTTC
d_call: TRBD1; v_call: TRBV29-1; clone_size: once; j_call: TRBJ1-5; cdr3_aa: CSPEGARSQHF; cdr3_nt: TGCAGCCCTGAGGGGGCCCGGTCCCAGCATTTT
d_call: -; v_call: TRBV6-1; clone_size: -; j_call: TRBJ2-7; cdr3_aa: CASSARGPSYEQYF; cdr3_nt: TGTGCCAGCAGTGCCCGGGGCCCCTCCTACGAGCAGTACTTC
d_call: -; v_call: TRBV9; clone_size: -; j_call: TRBJ1-5; cdr3_aa: CASSPWGGNQPQHF; cdr3_nt: TGTGCCAGCAGCCCTTGGGGAGGCAATCAGCCCCAGCATTTT
d_call: -; v_call: TRBV5-1; clone_size: -; j_call: TRBJ2-7; cdr3_aa: CASSWRGEIGEQYF; cdr3_nt: TGCGCCAGCAGCTGGAGAGGGGAAATTGGCGAGCAGTACTTC
d_call: -; v_call: TRBV11-2; clone_size: -; j_call: TRBJ1-1; cdr3_aa: CASSSRMDGEAFF; cdr3_nt: TGTGCCAGCAGCTCGCGTATGGACGGTGAAGCTTTCTTT
d_call: -; v_call: TRBV6-1; clone_size: -; j_call: TRBJ1-2; cdr3_aa: CASSTDGANYGYTF; cdr3_nt: TGTGCCAGCAGTACTGACGGCGCTAACTATGGCTACACCTTC
d_call: -; v_call: TRBV7-3; clone_size: once; j_call: TRBJ2-5; cdr3_aa: CASSPRASVETQYF; cdr3_nt: TGTGCCAGCAGCCCTCGGGCTAGCGTGGAGACCCAGTACTTC
d_call: TRBD1; v_call: TRBV6-5; clone_size: once; j_call: TRBJ1-1; cdr3_aa: CASSSQGAINTEAFF; cdr3_nt: TGTGCCAGCAGTTCCCAGGGGGCTATCAACACTGAAGCTTTCTTT
d_call: TRBD2; v_call: TRBV9; clone_size: -; j_call: TRBJ2-2; cdr3_aa: CASSLAGTSAGELFF; cdr3_nt: TGTGCCAGCAGCTTGGCCGGGACTAGTGCCGGGGAGCTGTTTTTT
d_call: -; v_call: TRBV5-1; clone_size: -; j_call: TRBJ2-2; cdr3_aa: CASSLSASKGGELFF; cdr3_nt: TGCGCCAGCAGCTTGTCTGCCTCGAAGGGCGGGGAGCTGTTTTTT
d_call: TRBD1; v_call: TRBV19; clone_size: -; j_call: TRBJ1-2; cdr3_aa: CASWTGTGVGYTF; cdr3_nt: TGTGCCAGCTGGACGGGGACAGGGGTCGGCTACACCTTC
d_call: -; v_call: TRBV5-1; clone_size: -; j_call: TRBJ1-1; cdr3_aa: CASSLVRSGQLMNTEAFF; cdr3_nt: TGCGCCAGCAGCTTGGTGAGGTCTGGACAGCTCATGAACACTGAAGCTTTCTTT